This is a list of T cell receptor beta chains from one sample in a study of T cell responses to AZD1222 COVID-19 vaccine. Clones were read by immunoSEQ multiplex PCR, and TCRdb kept only the in-frame ones, dropping some. Seen here are about 140,000 clones, around 91% observed once, and the top ten hold approximately 1.5%. The sample was peripheral blood, taken on day 0 of AZD1222 vaccination. These receptors were obtained from an adult in good health. CDR3s include the opening cysteine and the closing phenylalanine or tryptophan. A D gene is named only where the DNA matches it firmly. For some rows the clone size is stated as once, few or many, or as a class when expanded; others skip it.

clone_size j_call d_call v_call cdr3_aa cdr3_nt
once TRBJ2-5 TRBD2 TRBV7-2 CASSFRTSGGAQYF TGTGCCAGCAGCTTCCGGACTAGCGGGGGGGCCCAGTACTTC
. TRBJ2-5 TRBD1 TRBV7-9 CASSHVRTGGSPQETQYF TGTGCCAGCAGCCACGTAAGGACAGGGGGCTCCCCCCAAGAGACCCAGTACTTC
. TRBJ2-7 . TRBV2 CASGRVGPSEQYF TGTGCCAGCGGAAGAGTAGGGCCGAGCGAGCAGTACTTC
. TRBJ1-1 TRBD1 TRBV2 CASSETGGWTEAFF TGTGCCAGCAGTGAGACAGGGGGGTGGACTGAAGCTTTCTTT
. TRBJ1-5 . TRBV7-2 CASSLGYREVNQPQHF TGTGCCAGCAGCTTAGGGTACAGGGAAGTGAATCAGCCCCAGCATTTT
. TRBJ1-1 . TRBV6-5 CASSLGFHTEAFF TGTGCCAGCAGTCTAGGCTTTCACACTGAAGCTTTCTTT
. TRBJ2-7 . TRBV12-3/TRBV12-4 CASSLIIGFKYF TGTGCCAGCAGTTTAATAATCGGGTTTAAGTACTTC
. TRBJ2-7 TRBD2 TRBV25-1 CASSVTGGTYEQYF TGTGCCAGCAGTGTAACGGGGGGAACTTACGAGCAGTACTTC
. TRBJ2-7 . TRBV11-2 CASSLETTLLSYEQYF TGTGCCAGCAGCTTAGAGACGACTTTGTTATCCTACGAGCAGTACTTC
few TRBJ2-7 . TRBV27 CASRGNTGGEQYF TGTGCCAGCAGGGGGAACACCGGAGGCGAGCAGTACTTC
. TRBJ2-2 . TRBV9 CASTPWDSANTGELFF TGTGCCAGCACCCCCTGGGACTCTGCGAACACCGGGGAGCTGTTTTTT
. TRBJ2-7 TRBD2 TRBV7-6 CASSLAGAGGFYEQYF TGTGCCAGCAGCTTAGCCGGAGCGGGAGGATTCTACGAGCAGTACTTC
. TRBJ2-5 . TRBV2 CASREGQTQETQYF TGTGCCAGCAGGGAGGGACAGACCCAAGAGACCCAGTACTTC
. TRBJ2-7 TRBD2 TRBV3-1/TRBV3-2 CASSPIAGAEDEQYF TGTGCCAGCAGCCCCATAGCGGGGGCGGAAGACGAGCAGTACTTC
. TRBJ1-2 . TRBV6-5 CASSTDRSTYGYTF TGTGCCAGCAGTACCGACAGGAGTACCTATGGCTACACCTTC
. TRBJ1-6 TRBD1 TRBV27 CASSLRTGKSSYNSPLHF TGTGCCAGCAGTTTAAGGACAGGGAAGAGCTCCTATAATTCACCCCTCCACTTT
. TRBJ2-1 TRBD2 TRBV7-9 CASSPPVGGSSYNEQFF TGTGCCAGCAGCCCCCCAGTTGGCGGGAGCTCCTACAATGAGCAGTTCTTC
once TRBJ2-3 TRBD2 TRBV6-5 CASSWGGSTDTQYF TGTGCCAGCAGTTGGGGGGGGAGCACAGATACGCAGTATTTT
. TRBJ2-7 TRBD2 TRBV7-3 CASSPQGTSSIHEQYF TGTGCCAGCAGCCCCCAAGGGACTAGCTCAATTCACGAGCAGTACTTC
. TRBJ1-2 TRBD1 TRBV18 CASSSPGQGYGYTF TGTGCCAGCTCATCCCCGGGACAGGGATATGGCTACACCTTC
. TRBJ1-2 TRBD1 TRBV4-2 CASSQDMEGALNGYTF TGTGCCAGCAGCCAAGATATGGAGGGGGCGCTTAATGGCTACACCTTC
. TRBJ2-2 . TRBV2 CASSEQGHTGELFF TGTGCCAGCAGTGAACAGGGGCACACCGGGGAGCTGTTTTTT
. TRBJ1-4 TRBD1 TRBV6-2/TRBV6-3 CASSKDPGTGNGKLFF TGTGCCAGCAGCAAAGATCCCGGGACAGGGAATGGAAAACTGTTTTTT
. TRBJ1-6 . TRBV30 CAWSRQLYNSPLHF TGTGCCTGGAGTCGACAGCTCTATAATTCACCCCTCCACTTT
. TRBJ2-5 TRBD2 TRBV18 CASSRGASGGLLQETQYF TGTGCCAGCTCACGTGGGGCTAGCGGGGGGCTTCTGCAAGAGACCCAGTACTTC
. TRBJ1-5 . TRBV20-1 CSASWGDSNQPQHF TGCAGTGCTAGTTGGGGCGATAGCAATCAGCCCCAGCATTTT
. TRBJ2-3 TRBD2 TRBV6-5 CASSYGGGGAYTQYF TGTGCCAGCAGTTACGGGGGCGGGGGGGCATATACGCAGTATTTT
. TRBJ1-1 . TRBV5-6 CASSLGVTEAFF TGTGCCAGCAGCCTTGGGGTCACTGAAGCTTTCTTT
. TRBJ2-1 TRBD2 TRBV19 CASSTGTGRWGTSGNNEQFF TGTGCCAGTAGTACAGGGACAGGGAGGTGGGGGACTAGCGGAAACAATGAGCAGTTCTTC
. TRBJ2-1 . TRBV10-3 CAISERVEYNEQFF TGTGCCATCAGTGAGCGGGTTGAGTACAATGAGCAGTTCTTC
. TRBJ2-2 TRBD2 TRBV7-9 CASSDRRGGNTGELFF TGTGCCAGCAGCGACCGCCGGGGGGGGAACACCGGGGAGCTGTTTTTT
. TRBJ1-1 TRBD1 TRBV9 CASSVEGQGSEAFF TGTGCCAGCAGCGTAGAGGGACAGGGCTCTGAAGCTTTCTTT
. TRBJ2-7 . TRBV7-6 CASSLGLGNEQYF TGTGCCAGCAGCTTAGGGCTAGGGAACGAGCAGTACTTC
. TRBJ2-7 . TRBV5-1 CASSLDLSSYEQYF TGCGCCAGCAGCTTGGATTTGTCCTCCTACGAGCAGTACTTC
. TRBJ1-1 TRBD1 TRBV7-9 CASSTPGTGLANTEAFF TGTGCCAGCAGCACACCCGGGACAGGGTTGGCGAACACTGAAGCTTTCTTT